The sequence of this TCR beta chain was determined in a study of T cell responses to AZD1222 COVID-19 vaccine. Study-wide findings and caveats: Just a handful of AZD1222 recipients were seropositive at baseline.

Profiling relied on immunoSEQ multiplex PCR, and the TCRdb table lists in-frame clones only, not all of them. The profile covers roughly 90,000 clones, with 80% to 90% appearing a single time and more than 2% taken by the ten largest. This CDR3 comprises 16 residues. Per germline, CDR1 MNHEY and CDR2 SVGAGI. Germline trimming cut 0 bases from V and 1 base from J; bases unmatched to any gene: 5. Second-dose recipients at about 4 or about 12 weeks were treated as one pooled group. Concerning this clone itself: Its cognate antigen is unknown.

The receptor was isolated from an adult who received the AZD1222 COVID-19 vaccine. Specimen: peripheral blood, collected 28 days after the second AZD1222 dose. The chain joins TRBV6-5 to TRBJ2-7, with TRBD1 matching over 8 bases. The CDR3 spells CASSYSKTGDSYEQYF. The CDR3 DNA follows: TGTGCCAGCAGTTACTCGAAGACAGGGGATTCCTACGAGCAGTACTTC.